The sequence of this TCR beta chain was determined in a study of CD8 T cells in ankylosing spondylitis. Molecular-barcoded quantitative 5'-RACE produced these TCR beta libraries. MiXCR was run by TCRdb on the 5' RACE reads, yielding one entry per CDR3 protein. The sample includes about 390,000 distinct CDR3 sequences, approximately 20% of them seen just once. This clonotype occurred a few times. Antigen: not known. Findings and limits, study-wide: Ankylosing spondylitis blood appeared to be characterized by a TCR beta motif of eight or nine highly homologous variants. Disease-linked clones reportedly concentrated significantly in matched ankylosing spondylitis synovial fluid. Disease-linked clones proved CD8+ and comparatively uncommon in peripheral blood. Before this, some motif variants had been reported in reactive arthritis synovial fluid and blood.

V lost 6 bases to trimming and J lost 2 bases, with 14 bases between them. Germline assignment: CDR1 MNHNS and CDR2 SASEGT. The CDR3 sequence is 14 residues long. The genes are TRBV6-1 and TRBJ2-7; maybe TRBD2 (5 bases). This receptor was identified in a male donor with ankylosing spondylitis. Sequencing was carried out using blood, either unsorted or a sorted T cell fraction (not recorded which). CDR3 nucleotides: TGTGCCAGCAGGACCACGGACTGGACCTACGAGCAGTACTTC. Translation: CASRTTDWTYEQYF.